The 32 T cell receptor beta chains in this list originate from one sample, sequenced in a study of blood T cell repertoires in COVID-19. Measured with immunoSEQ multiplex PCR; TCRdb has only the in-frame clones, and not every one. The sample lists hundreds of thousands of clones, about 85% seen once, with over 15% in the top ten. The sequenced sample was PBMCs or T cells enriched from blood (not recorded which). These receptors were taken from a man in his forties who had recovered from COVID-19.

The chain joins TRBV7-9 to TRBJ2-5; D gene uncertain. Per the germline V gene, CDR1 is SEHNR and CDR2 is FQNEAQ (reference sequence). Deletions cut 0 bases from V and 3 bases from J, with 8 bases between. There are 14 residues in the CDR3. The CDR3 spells CASSLAIQEETQYF. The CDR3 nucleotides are TGTGCCAGCAGCTTAGCGATCCAGGAAGAGACCCAGTACTTC.

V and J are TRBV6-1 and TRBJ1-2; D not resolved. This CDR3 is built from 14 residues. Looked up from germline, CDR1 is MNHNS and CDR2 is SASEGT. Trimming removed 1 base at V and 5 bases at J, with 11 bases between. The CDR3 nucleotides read TGTGCCAGCAGTGAAGGGATTGGGCCATATGGCTACACCTTC. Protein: CASSEGIGPYGYTF.

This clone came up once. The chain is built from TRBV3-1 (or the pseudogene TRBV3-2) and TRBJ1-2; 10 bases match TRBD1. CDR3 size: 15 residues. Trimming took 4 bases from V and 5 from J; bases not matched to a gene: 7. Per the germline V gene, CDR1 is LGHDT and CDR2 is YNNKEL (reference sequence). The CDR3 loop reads CASSRSGTGVYGYTF. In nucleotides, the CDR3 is TGTGCCAGCAGCCGATCTGGGACAGGGGTGTATGGCTACACCTTC.

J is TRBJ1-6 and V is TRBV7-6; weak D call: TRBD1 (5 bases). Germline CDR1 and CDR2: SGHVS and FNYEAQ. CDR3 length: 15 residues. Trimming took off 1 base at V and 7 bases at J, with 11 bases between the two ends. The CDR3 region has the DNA TGTGCCAGCAGCTTAGTGGCAGGGTACAATTCACCCCTCCACTTT. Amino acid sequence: CASSLVAGYNSPLHF.

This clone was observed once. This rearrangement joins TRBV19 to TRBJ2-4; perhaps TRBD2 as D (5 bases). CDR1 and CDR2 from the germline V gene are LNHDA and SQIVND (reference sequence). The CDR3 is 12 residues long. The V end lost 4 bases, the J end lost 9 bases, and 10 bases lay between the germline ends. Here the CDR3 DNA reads TGTGCCAGTAGTAATCCTAGCCGCATTCAGTACTTC. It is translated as CASSNPSRIQYF.

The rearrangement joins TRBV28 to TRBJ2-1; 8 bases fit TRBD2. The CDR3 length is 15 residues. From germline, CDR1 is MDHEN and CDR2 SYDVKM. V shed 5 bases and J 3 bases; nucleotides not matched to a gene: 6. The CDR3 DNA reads TGTGCCAGCAGTGTAGCGGGAAGCCTCTACAATGAGCAGTTCTTC. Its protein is CASSVAGSLYNEQFF.

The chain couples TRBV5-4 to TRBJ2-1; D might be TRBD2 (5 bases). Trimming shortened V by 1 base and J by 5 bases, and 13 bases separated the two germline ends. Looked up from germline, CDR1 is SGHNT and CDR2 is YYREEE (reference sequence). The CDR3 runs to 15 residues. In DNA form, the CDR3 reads TGTGCCAGCAGCTTGACTAGTATGCGGGACAATGAGCAGTTCTTC. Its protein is CASSLTSMRDNEQFF.

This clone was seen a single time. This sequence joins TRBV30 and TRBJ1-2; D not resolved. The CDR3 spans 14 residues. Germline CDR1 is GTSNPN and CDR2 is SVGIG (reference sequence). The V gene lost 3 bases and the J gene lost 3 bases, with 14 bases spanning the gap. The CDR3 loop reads CAWRAPLYDYGYTF. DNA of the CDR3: TGTGCCTGGAGAGCACCCCTATATGACTATGGCTACACCTTC.

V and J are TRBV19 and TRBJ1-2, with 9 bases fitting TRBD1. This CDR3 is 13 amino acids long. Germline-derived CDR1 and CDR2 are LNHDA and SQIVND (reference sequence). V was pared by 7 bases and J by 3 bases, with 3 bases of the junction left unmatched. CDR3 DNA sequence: TGTGCCAGTACTGACAGGGGGTACTATGGCTACACCTTC. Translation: CASTDRGYYGYTF. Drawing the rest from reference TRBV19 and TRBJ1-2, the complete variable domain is DGGITQSPKYLFRKEGQNVTLSCEQNLNHDAMYWYRQDPGQGLRLIYYSQIVNDFQKGDIAEGYSVSREKKESFPLTVTSAQKNPTAFYLCASTDRGYYGYTFGSGTRLTVV.

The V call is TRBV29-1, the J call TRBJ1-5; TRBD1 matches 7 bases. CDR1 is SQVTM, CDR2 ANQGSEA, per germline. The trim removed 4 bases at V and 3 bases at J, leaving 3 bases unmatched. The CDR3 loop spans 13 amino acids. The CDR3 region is CSVGQGINQPQHF. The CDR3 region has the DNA TGCAGCGTTGGACAGGGAATCAATCAGCCCCAGCATTTT.

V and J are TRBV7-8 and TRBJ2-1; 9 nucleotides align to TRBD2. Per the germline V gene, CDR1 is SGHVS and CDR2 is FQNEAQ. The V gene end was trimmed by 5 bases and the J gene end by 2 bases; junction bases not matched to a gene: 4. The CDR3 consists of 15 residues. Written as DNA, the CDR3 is TGTGCCAGCAGCCCGGGACTAGCCCCCTACAATGAGCAGTTCTTC. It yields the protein CASSPGLAPYNEQFF. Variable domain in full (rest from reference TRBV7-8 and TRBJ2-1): GAGVSQSPRYKVAKRGQDVALRCDPISGHVSLFWYQQALGQGPEFLTYFQNEAQLDKSGLPSDRFFAERPEGSVSTLKIQRTQQEDSAVYLCASSPGLAPYNEQFFGPGTRLTVL.

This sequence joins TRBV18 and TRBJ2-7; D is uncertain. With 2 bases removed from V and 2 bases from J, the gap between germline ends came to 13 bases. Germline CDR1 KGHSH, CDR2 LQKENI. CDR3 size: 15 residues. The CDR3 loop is CASSPSLDATYEQYF. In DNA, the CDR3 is TGTGCCAGCTCACCAAGTCTAGACGCAACCTACGAGCAGTACTTC.

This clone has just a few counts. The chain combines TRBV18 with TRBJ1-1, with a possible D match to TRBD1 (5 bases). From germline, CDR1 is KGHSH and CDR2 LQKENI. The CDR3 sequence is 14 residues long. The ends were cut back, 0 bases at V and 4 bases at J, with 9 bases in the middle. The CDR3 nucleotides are TGTGCCAGCTCACCACCGGGGGGGTCCACTGAAGCTTTCTTT. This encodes CASSPPGGSTEAFF.

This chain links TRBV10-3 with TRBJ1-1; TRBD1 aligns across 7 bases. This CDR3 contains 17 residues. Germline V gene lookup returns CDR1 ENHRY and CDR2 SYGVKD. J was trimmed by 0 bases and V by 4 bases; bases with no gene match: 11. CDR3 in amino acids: CAISGHAGQRMNTEAFF. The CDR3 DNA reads TGTGCCATCAGTGGGCACGCGGGACAGCGGATGAACACTGAAGCTTTCTTT.

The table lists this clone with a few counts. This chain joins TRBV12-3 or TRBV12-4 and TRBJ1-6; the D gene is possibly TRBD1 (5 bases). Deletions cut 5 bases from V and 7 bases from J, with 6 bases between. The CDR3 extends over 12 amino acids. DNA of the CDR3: TGTGCCAGCAGTGCAGGGAATTCACCCCTCCACTTT. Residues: CASSAGNSPLHF.

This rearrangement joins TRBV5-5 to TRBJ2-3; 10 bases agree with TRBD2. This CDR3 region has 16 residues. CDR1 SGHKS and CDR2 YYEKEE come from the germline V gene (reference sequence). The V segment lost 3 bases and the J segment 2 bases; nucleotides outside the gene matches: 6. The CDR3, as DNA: TGTGCCAGCAGCTCAGGGACTAGCGCGATCACAGATACGCAGTATTTT. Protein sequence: CASSSGTSAITDTQYF.

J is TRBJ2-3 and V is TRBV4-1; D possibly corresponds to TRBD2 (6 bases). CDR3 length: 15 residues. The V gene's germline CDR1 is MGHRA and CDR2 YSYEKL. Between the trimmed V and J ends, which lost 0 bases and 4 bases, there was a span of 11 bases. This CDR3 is CASSQEAGPADTQYF. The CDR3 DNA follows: TGCGCCAGCAGCCAAGAGGCGGGGCCGGCAGATACGCAGTATTTT.

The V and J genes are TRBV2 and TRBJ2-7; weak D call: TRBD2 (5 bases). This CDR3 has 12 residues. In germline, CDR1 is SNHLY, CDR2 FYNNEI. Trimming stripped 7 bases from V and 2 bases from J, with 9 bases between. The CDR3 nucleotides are TGTGCCAGCAACACCGGGACCTACGAGCAGTACTTC. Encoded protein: CASNTGTYEQYF.

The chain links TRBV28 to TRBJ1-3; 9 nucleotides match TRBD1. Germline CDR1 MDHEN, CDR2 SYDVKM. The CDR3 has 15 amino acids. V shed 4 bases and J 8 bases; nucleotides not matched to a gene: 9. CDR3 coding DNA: TGTGCCAGCAGTTCGGGACAGGGAAGCCTACACACCATATATTTT. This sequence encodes CASSSGQGSLHTIYF.

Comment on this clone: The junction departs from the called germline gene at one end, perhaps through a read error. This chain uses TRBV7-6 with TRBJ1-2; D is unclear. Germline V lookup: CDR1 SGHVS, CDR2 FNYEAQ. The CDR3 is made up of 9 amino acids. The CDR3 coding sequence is TGTGCCAGCAGCTTATGGGAGAACTTC. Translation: CASSLWENF.

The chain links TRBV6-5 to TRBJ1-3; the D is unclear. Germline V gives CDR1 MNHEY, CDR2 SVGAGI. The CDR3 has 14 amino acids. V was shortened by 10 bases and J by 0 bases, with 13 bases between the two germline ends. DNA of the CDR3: TGTGCCACCTCCCGGAGTAGCTCTGGAAACACCATATATTTT. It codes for CATSRSSSGNTIYF.

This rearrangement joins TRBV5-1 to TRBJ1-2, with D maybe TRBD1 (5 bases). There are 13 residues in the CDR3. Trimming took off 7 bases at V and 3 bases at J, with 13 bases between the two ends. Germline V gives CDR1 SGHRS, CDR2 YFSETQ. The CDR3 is CASSPGGDYGYTF. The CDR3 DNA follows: TGCGCCAGCTCCCCGGGGGGGGACTATGGCTACACCTTC.

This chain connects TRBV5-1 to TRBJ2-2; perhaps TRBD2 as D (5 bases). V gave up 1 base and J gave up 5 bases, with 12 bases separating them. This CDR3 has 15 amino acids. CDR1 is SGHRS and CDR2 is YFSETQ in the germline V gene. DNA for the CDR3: TGCGCCAGCAGCTTGTTATTCTCGGGGACCGGGGAGCTGTTTTTT. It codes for CASSLLFSGTGELFF.

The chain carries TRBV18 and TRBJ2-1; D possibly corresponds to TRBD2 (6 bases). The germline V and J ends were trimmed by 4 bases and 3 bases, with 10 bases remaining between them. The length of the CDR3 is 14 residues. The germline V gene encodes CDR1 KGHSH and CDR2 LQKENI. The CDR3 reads CASSHERVYNEQFF. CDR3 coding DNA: TGTGCCAGCTCACACGAGCGGGTCTACAATGAGCAGTTCTTC.

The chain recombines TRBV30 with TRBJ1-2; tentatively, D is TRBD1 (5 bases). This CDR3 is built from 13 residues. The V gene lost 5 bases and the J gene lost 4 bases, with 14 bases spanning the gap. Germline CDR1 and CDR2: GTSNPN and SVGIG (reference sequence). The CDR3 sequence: CAWDPRGGYGYTF. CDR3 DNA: TGTGCCTGGGACCCTAGGGGTGGCTATGGCTACACCTTC.

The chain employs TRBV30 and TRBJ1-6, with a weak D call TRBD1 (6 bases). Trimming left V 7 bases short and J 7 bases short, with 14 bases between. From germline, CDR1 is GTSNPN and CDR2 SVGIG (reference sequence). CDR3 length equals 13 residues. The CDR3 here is CAFSPRGNSPLHF. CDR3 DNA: TGTGCCTTTTCCCCTAGGGGGAATTCACCCCTCCACTTT.

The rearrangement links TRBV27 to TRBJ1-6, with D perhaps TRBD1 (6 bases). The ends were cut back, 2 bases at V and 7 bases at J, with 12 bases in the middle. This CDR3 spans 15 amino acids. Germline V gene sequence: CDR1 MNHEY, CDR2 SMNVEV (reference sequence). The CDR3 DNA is TGTGCCAGCAGTTTAGTTCAGGGGACCAATTCACCCCTCCACTTT. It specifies CASSLVQGTNSPLHF.

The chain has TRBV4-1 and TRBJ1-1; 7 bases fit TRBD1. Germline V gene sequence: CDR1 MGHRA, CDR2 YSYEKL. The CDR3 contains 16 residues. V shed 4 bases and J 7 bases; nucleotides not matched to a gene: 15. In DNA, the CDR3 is TGCGCCAGCAGCCGGGCCAGGGGGGTAGCGGGGATTGAAGCTTTCTTT. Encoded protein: CASSRARGVAGIEAFF.

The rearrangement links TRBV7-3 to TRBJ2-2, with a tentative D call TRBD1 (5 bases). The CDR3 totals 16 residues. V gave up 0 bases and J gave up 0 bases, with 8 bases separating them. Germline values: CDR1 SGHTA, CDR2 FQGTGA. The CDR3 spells CASSLTGPANTGELFF. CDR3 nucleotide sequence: TGTGCCAGCAGCTTAACGGGGCCCGCGAACACCGGGGAGCTGTTTTTT. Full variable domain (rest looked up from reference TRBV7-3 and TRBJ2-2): GAGVSQTPSNKVTEKGKYVELRCDPISGHTALYWYRQSLGQGPEFLIYFQGTGAADDSGLPNDRFFAVRPEGSVSTLKIQRTERGDSAVYLCASSLTGPANTGELFFGEGSRLTVL.

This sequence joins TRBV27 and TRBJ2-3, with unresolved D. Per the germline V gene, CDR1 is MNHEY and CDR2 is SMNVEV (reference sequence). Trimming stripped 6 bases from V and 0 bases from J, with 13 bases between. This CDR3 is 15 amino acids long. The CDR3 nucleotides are TGTGCCAGCAGCAGACACCCCGGAAGCACAGATACGCAGTATTTT. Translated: CASSRHPGSTDTQYF.

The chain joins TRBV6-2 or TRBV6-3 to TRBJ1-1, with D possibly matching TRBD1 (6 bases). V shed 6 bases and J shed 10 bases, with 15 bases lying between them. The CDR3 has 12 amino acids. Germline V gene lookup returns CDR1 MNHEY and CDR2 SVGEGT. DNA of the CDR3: TGTGCCAGCAGATACCCGGGACAAGGAGCTTTCTTT. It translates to CASRYPGQGAFF.

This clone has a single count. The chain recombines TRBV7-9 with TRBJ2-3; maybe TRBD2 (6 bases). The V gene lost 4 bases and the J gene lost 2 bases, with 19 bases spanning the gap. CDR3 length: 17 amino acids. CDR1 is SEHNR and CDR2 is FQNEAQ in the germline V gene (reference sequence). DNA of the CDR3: TGTGCCAGCAGCTCGGGGACTGGCAAGCGGGCCACAGATACGCAGTATTTT. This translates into CASSSGTGKRATDTQYF.